One sample yielded the 29 T cell receptor beta chains listed below, sequenced in a study of blood T cell repertoires in COVID-19 (TCRdb year 2020). Libraries were constructed by the immunoSEQ multiplex PCR assay. Not all clones reach the TCRdb copy of this immuneACCESS table, which keeps in-frame sequences only. Checked studies attribute under half of the gap to unresolved V genes and leave the rest unexplained. This sample gives 200,000 or so clones in total; approximately 84% of them show up just once. Together, the top ten hold 6.5% to 8.5% of the sample. Sequencing used peripheral blood. These receptors were obtained from a human donor with acute or convalescent COVID-19. The donor label of this sample is uncertain.

This clone has just a few counts. The chain couples TRBV7-2 to TRBJ2-2; 8 bases fit TRBD2. Germline V gene lookup returns CDR1 SGHTA and CDR2 FQGNSA. Germline trimming cut 5 bases from V and 3 bases from J; bases unmatched to any gene: 11. The CDR3 has 17 residues. CDR3 nucleotide sequence: TGTGCCAGCAGCCCTGGGACTAGTGTTCGAGACACCGGGGAGCTGTTTTTT. Its protein is CASSPGTSVRDTGELFF.

The chain recombines TRBV19 with TRBJ2-2, with D possibly TRBD2 on 6 matching bases. Germline V CDR1 and CDR2: LNHDA, SQIVND (reference sequence). V was pared by 3 bases and J by 5 bases, with 16 bases between. The CDR3 is 16 residues long. For the CDR3, the DNA is TGTGCCAGTAGTATCGTAAGCGGAGGAGGGACCGGGGAGCTGTTTTTT. Protein sequence: CASSIVSGGGTGELFF.

This chain joins TRBV29-1 and TRBJ2-3; 8 bases match TRBD2. V trimming: 2 bases; J trimming: 2 bases; junction bases outside the gene matches: 6. The CDR3 extends over 15 amino acids. Germline V gene sequence: CDR1 SQVTM, CDR2 ANQGSEA. The CDR3 loop is CSVERREDHTDTQYF. The CDR3 DNA follows: TGCAGCGTTGAACGGCGGGAGGATCACACAGATACGCAGTATTTT.

This clone was found a few times. The chain couples TRBV15 to TRBJ2-3; TRBD1 might be the D (6 bases). Trimming stripped 0 bases from V and 0 bases from J, with 10 bases between. The germline CDR1 and CDR2 sequences are LNHNV and YYDKDF (reference sequence). The CDR3 loop spans 16 amino acids. CDR3 sequence: CATSRDSGQSTDTQYF. In DNA, the CDR3 is TGTGCCACCAGCAGAGATTCCGGACAGAGCACAGATACGCAGTATTTT.

This rearrangement joins TRBV14 to TRBJ1-6; no firm D call. The CDR3 has 15 amino acids. Germline CDR1 SGHDN, CDR2 FVKESK. The V end lost 0 bases, the J end lost 12 bases, and 15 bases lay between the germline ends. CDR3 DNA: TGTGCCAGCAGCCAAGAATCCAGGCCCGGCGTACCCCTCCACTTT. This sequence encodes CASSQESRPGVPLHF.

CDR3 residues: CASSLFRGETQYF. For the CDR3, the DNA is TGTGCCAGCAGCTTATTCCGAGGGGAGACCCAGTACTTC. The chain links TRBV7-2 to TRBJ2-5; D might be TRBD2 (5 bases). Trimming removed 2 bases from V and 5 bases from J, with 9 bases in between. CDR3 size: 13 residues. The germline V gene has CDR1 SGHTA and CDR2 FQGNSA.

The chain couples TRBV27 to TRBJ2-7; no reliable D call. CDR3 length: 14 amino acids. Germline V CDR1 and CDR2: MNHEY, SMNVEV (reference sequence). The ends were cut back, 5 bases at V and 0 bases at J, with 11 bases in the middle. CDR3: CASSTTTSSYEQYF. CDR3 sequence (DNA): TGTGCCAGCAGTACGACAACCAGCTCCTACGAGCAGTACTTC.

CDR3 sequence: CASSLVWGSAGGPLSEQFF. CDR3 DNA sequence: TGTGCCAGCAGCTTAGTCTGGGGGTCGGCGGGAGGGCCCTTAAGTGAGCAGTTCTTC. The J gene is TRBJ2-1, the V gene TRBV7-2, with 9 bases identical to TRBD2. The length of the CDR3 is 19 residues. V shed 1 base, J shed 9 bases, and the junction held 19 bases outside the gene matches. Germline loops: CDR1 SGHTA, CDR2 FQGNSA.

The chain carries TRBV5-4 and TRBJ2-1, with TRBD2 identical over 11 bases. Germline trimming cut 2 bases from V and 8 bases from J; bases unmatched to any gene: 6. The CDR3 is 15 residues long. Germline V gene lookup returns CDR1 SGHNT and CDR2 YYREEE (reference sequence). The CDR3 loop is CASSLPLAGGHEQFF. The CDR3, as DNA: TGTGCCAGCAGCTTACCCCTAGCGGGAGGCCATGAGCAGTTCTTC.

A few counts support this clone. The chain combines TRBV11-1 with TRBJ2-1, with a possible D match to TRBD2 (6 bases). The CDR3 has 16 residues. Germline values: CDR1 SGHAT, CDR2 FQDESV (reference sequence). The ends were cut back, 5 bases at V and 5 bases at J, with 19 bases in the middle. The CDR3 sequence is CASSPYDGTFNNEQFF. The DNA of the CDR3 is TGTGCCAGCAGCCCCTACGATGGGACTTTTAACAATGAGCAGTTCTTC.

In DNA, the CDR3 is TGCGCCAGCAGCTTAACTAGCGGGGCCGGGAATGAGCAGTTCTTC. Protein product: CASSLTSGAGNEQFF. This chain uses TRBV5-1 with TRBJ2-1; 10 bases fit TRBD2. Trimming cost V 2 bases and J 7 bases; bases outside gene matches: 6. CDR3 length: 15 amino acids. CDR1 and CDR2 (germline): SGHRS, YFSETQ.

The chain recombines TRBV24-1 with TRBJ2-7; 9 nucleotides agree with TRBD2. The CDR3 is made up of 16 amino acids. Trimming took 4 bases from V and 5 from J; bases not matched to a gene: 11. Per the germline V gene, CDR1 is KGHDR and CDR2 is SFDVKD. The CDR3 is CATSDPTSGLANEQYF. In DNA form, the CDR3 reads TGTGCCACCAGTGACCCGACTAGCGGACTTGCCAACGAGCAGTACTTC.

This clone showed up just once. V and J are TRBV19 and TRBJ2-2; 7 bases agree with TRBD2. CDR1 and CDR2 (germline): LNHDA, SQIVND (reference sequence). This CDR3 is 16 amino acids long. Trimming removed 2 bases from V and 5 bases from J; junction bases left unmatched: 8. The CDR3: CASSILLARGTGELFF. For the CDR3, the DNA is TGTGCCAGTAGTATACTACTAGCGCGGGGGACCGGGGAGCTGTTTTTT.

The chain joins TRBV27 to TRBJ2-7; the match to TRBD2 covers 9 bases. Unmatched junction bases numbered 5, after V lost 6 bases and J lost 2 bases. Germline V gene sequence: CDR1 MNHEY, CDR2 SMNVEV (reference sequence). This CDR3 spans 14 amino acids. CDR3 region: CASRPTSGTYEQYF. CDR3 nucleotides: TGTGCCAGCAGACCGACTAGCGGAACCTACGAGCAGTACTTC.

The chain links TRBV5-1 to TRBJ2-6; the match to TRBD1 covers 7 bases. The trim removed 5 bases at V and 4 bases at J, leaving 9 bases unmatched. The CDR3 extends over 16 amino acids. Germline loops: CDR1 SGHRS, CDR2 YFSETQ. The CDR3 DNA sequence: TGCGCCAGCAGGACAGGGCCCTCGGGGGGGGCCAACGTCCTGACTTTC. As protein: CASRTGPSGGANVLTF.

V usage is TRBV5-6 and J usage is TRBJ1-1, with D tentatively TRBD1 (5 bases). V was pared by 0 bases and J by 10 bases, with 13 bases between. The CDR3 runs to 13 residues. CDR1 is SGHDT, CDR2 YYEEEE, per germline. The CDR3 protein is CASSLGQIPGAFF. CDR3 coding DNA: TGTGCCAGCAGCTTGGGACAGATCCCGGGAGCTTTCTTT.

The rearrangement joins TRBV27 to TRBJ2-3; 10 bases line up with TRBD2. The CDR3 is made up of 14 amino acids. V trimming: 10 bases; J trimming: 6 bases; junction bases outside the gene matches: 10. Germline V CDR1 and CDR2: MNHEY, SMNVEV (reference sequence). CDR3 sequence: CATSGLAASDTQYF. As DNA, the CDR3 is TGTGCCACCTCCGGACTAGCGGCCAGTGATACGCAGTATTTT.

The chain links TRBV5-6 to TRBJ1-4; perhaps TRBD1 as D (6 bases). Looked up from germline, CDR1 is SGHDT and CDR2 is YYEEEE. This CDR3 contains 17 residues. Between the trimmed V and J ends, which lost 1 base and 0 bases, there was a span of 13 bases. The CDR3 region is CASSLSAGDATNEKLFF. DNA for the CDR3: TGTGCCAGCAGCTTGTCCGCAGGGGACGCAACTAATGAAAAACTGTTTTTT.

This chain joins TRBV27 and TRBJ2-2, with 9 nucleotides matching TRBD2. The germline V gene encodes CDR1 MNHEY and CDR2 SMNVEV (reference sequence). This CDR3 has 16 residues. The V segment lost 6 bases and the J segment 5 bases; nucleotides outside the gene matches: 10. The CDR3 DNA is TGTGCCAGCAGCCCAGGCGGCGGGAGGGGGACCGGGGAGCTGTTTTTT. Amino acids: CASSPGGGRGTGELFF.

In nucleotides, the CDR3 is TGTGCCAGCAGCCTGCGGGGAATCTCTGGAAACACCATATATTTT. It is translated as CASSLRGISGNTIYF. The chain couples TRBV6-5 to TRBJ1-3; D is unclear. Germline values: CDR1 MNHEY, CDR2 SVGAGI. The length of the CDR3 is 15 residues. V was shortened by 6 bases and J by 0 bases, with 12 bases between the two germline ends.

CDR3 in amino acids: CASSVGGLAGVNEQFF. The CDR3, as DNA: TGTGCCAGCAGCGTAGGGGGACTAGCGGGAGTCAATGAGCAGTTCTTC. This chain uses TRBV9 with TRBJ2-1, with 14 bases aligning to TRBD2. V lost 0 bases, J lost 6 bases, and 2 bases stayed unmatched. The CDR3 is 16 residues long. Germline V gene data show CDR1 as SGDLS and CDR2 as YYNGEE.

The chain carries TRBV28 and TRBJ2-2; maybe TRBD2 (6 bases). The germline gives CDR1 MDHEN, CDR2 SYDVKM. Trimming left V 5 bases short and J 5 bases short, with 15 bases between. This CDR3 is 15 amino acids long. CDR3 nucleotides: TGTGCCAGCAGTCCAGAAGCGGGTCTTACCGGGGAGCTGTTTTTT. Residues: CASSPEAGLTGELFF. The variable domain in full, completed from reference TRBV28 and TRBJ2-2, reads DVKVTQSSRYLVKRTGEKVFLECVQDMDHENMFWYRQDPGLGLRLIYFSYDVKMKEKGDIPEGYSVSREKKERFSLILESASTNQTSMYLCASSPEAGLTGELFFGEGSRLTVL.

The gene calls are TRBV3-1 (or the pseudogene TRBV3-2) and TRBJ2-7; no clear D gene. This CDR3 is 14 amino acids long. CDR1 and CDR2 from the germline V gene are LGHDT and YNNKEL (reference sequence). V shed 1 base and J shed 0 bases, with 7 bases lying between them. The CDR3: CASSQATPSYEQYF. Written as DNA, the CDR3 is TGTGCCAGCAGCCAAGCGACTCCCTCCTACGAGCAGTACTTC.

V usage is TRBV11-1 and J usage is TRBJ1-1; D perhaps matches TRBD1 (5 bases). CDR1 and CDR2 (germline): SGHAT, FQDESV (reference sequence). The CDR3 has 14 residues. The V gene lost 6 bases and the J gene lost 4 bases, with 15 bases spanning the gap. In nucleotides, the CDR3 is TGTGCCAGCAGAGCGTCTCCCCAGGGCACTGAAGCTTTCTTT. Amino acids: CASRASPQGTEAFF.

The V and J genes are TRBV18 and TRBJ2-3; 9 bases fit TRBD2. The CDR3 has 17 residues. J gave up 2 bases and V 4 bases, and 10 bases lay outside the gene matches. CDR1 KGHSH and CDR2 LQKENI come from the germline V gene. CDR3 residues: CASSRAAGGSATDTQYF. CDR3 DNA: TGTGCCAGCTCACGGGCGGCGGGAGGGTCCGCCACAGATACGCAGTATTTT.

The genes are TRBV28 and TRBJ2-7; D is uncertain. Trimming took off 3 bases at V and 5 bases at J, with 14 bases between the two ends. Looked up from germline, CDR1 is MDHEN and CDR2 is SYDVKM. CDR3 length equals 14 residues. CDR3 in amino acids: CASSFGQKAHEQYF. The CDR3, as DNA: TGTGCCAGCAGTTTCGGTCAAAAAGCCCACGAGCAGTACTTC.

The chain links TRBV3-1 (or the pseudogene TRBV3-2) to TRBJ2-7; TRBD1 might be the D (6 bases). CDR1 and CDR2 (germline): LGHDT, YNNKEL (reference sequence). The CDR3 runs to 16 residues. Trimming stripped 0 bases from V and 1 base from J, with 13 bases between. CDR3 bases: TGTGCCAGCAGCCAAGATCTGCAAAGGGGGTCCTACGAGCAGTACTTC. This codes for CASSQDLQRGSYEQYF.

This chain uses TRBV2 with TRBJ1-1; 9 positions match TRBD1. From germline, CDR1 is SNHLY and CDR2 FYNNEI. J lost 3 bases, V lost 6 bases, and 17 bases had no gene match. The CDR3 loop spans 18 amino acids. The CDR3 here is CASRETRTGVKSDTEAFF. Here the CDR3 DNA reads TGTGCCAGCAGGGAAACAAGGACAGGGGTGAAATCGGACACTGAAGCTTTCTTT. Looking up the rest from reference TRBV2 and TRBJ1-1 gives the full variable domain: EPEVTQTPSHQVTQMGQEVILRCVPISNHLYFYWYRQILGQKVEFLVSFYNNEISEKSEIFDDQFSVERPDGSNFTLKIRSTKLEDSAMYFCASRETRTGVKSDTEAFFGQGTRLTVV.

The chain combines TRBV27 with TRBJ2-7, with 10 positions matching TRBD2. With 2 bases clipped from V and 0 bases from J, the junction kept 7 bases outside the gene matches. CDR1 and CDR2 (germline): MNHEY, SMNVEV (reference sequence). This CDR3 contains 17 residues. The CDR3 DNA reads as TGTGCCAGCAGTTTAACCCCCGGGACTAGCGTCTCCTACGAGCAGTACTTC. As protein: CASSLTPGTSVSYEQYF.